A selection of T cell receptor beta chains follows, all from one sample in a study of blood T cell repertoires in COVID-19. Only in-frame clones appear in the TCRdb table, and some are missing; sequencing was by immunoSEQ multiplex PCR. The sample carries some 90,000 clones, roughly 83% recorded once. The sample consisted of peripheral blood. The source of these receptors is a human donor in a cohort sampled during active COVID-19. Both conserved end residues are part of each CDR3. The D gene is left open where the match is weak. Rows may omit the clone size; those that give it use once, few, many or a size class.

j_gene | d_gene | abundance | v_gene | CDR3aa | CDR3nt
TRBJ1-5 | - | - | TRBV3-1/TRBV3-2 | CASSQSSTDNQPQHF | TGTGCCAGCAGCCAAAGTTCGACAGATAATCAGCCCCAGCATTTT
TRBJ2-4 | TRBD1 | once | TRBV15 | CATSPRTGSLQYF | TGTGCCACCAGCCCCAGGACAGGGTCCCTTCAGTACTTC
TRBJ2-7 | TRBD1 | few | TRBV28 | CASSSPQGQGGYEQYF | TGTGCCAGCAGTTCCCCCCAGGGACAGGGGGGTTACGAGCAGTACTTC
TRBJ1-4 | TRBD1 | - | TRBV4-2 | CASSQQGGNEKLFF | TGTGCCAGCAGCCAACAGGGGGGTAATGAAAAACTGTTTTTT
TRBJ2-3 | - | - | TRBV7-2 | CASSSNRVNTQYF | TGTGCCAGCAGCTCGAATCGGGTGAATACGCAGTATTTT
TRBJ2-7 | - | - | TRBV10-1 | CASSEATPPDEQYF | TGCGCCAGCAGTGAGGCTACGCCACCTGACGAGCAGTACTTC
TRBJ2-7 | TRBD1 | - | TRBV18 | CASSPGRGLTYEQYF | TGTGCCAGCTCACCGGGCAGGGGGCTCACCTACGAGCAGTACTTC
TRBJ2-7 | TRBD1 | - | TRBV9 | CASSPSGGQGAHEQYF | TGTGCCAGCAGCCCAAGCGGGGGACAGGGGGCTCACGAGCAGTACTTC
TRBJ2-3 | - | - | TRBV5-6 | CASSLLFSTDTQYF | TGTGCCAGCAGCTTGCTATTTTCCACAGATACGCAGTATTTT
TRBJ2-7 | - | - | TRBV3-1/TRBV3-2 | CASSLRRGGFQQYF | TGTGCCAGCAGCCTTAGGCGGGGAGGCTTCCAGCAGTACTTC
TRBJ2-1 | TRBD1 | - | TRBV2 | CASSEGQGAIANEQFF | TGTGCCAGCAGTGAAGGTCAGGGGGCGATTGCCAATGAGCAGTTCTTC
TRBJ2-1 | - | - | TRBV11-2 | CASTPVTAGNEQFF | TGTGCCAGCACCCCAGTTACGGCGGGCAATGAGCAGTTCTTC
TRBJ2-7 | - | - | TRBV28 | CASRKQNRNFISYEQYF | TGTGCCAGCAGAAAACAGAACCGGAATTTTATCTCCTACGAGCAGTACTTC